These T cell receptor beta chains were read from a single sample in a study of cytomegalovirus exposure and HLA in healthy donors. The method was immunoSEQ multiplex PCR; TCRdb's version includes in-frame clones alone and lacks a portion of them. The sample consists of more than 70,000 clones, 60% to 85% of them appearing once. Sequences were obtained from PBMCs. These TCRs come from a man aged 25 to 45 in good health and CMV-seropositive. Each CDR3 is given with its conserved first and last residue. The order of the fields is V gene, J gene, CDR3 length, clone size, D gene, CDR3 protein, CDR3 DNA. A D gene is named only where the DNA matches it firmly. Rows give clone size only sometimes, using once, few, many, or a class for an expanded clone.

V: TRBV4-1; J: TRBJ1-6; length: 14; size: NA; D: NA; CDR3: CASSQDWARSPLHF; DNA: TGCGCCAGCAGCCAAGACTGGGCGCGTTCACCCCTCCACTTT
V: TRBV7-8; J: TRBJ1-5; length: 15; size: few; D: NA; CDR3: CASSSYRGINQPQHF; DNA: TGTGCCAGCAGCTCGTACCGGGGGATCAATCAGCCCCAGCATTTT
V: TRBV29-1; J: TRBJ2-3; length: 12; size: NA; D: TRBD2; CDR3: CSDGRGTDTQYF; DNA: TGCAGCGATGGGAGGGGCACAGATACGCAGTATTTT
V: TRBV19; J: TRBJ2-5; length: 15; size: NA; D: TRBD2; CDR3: CASSRGGGAGKTQYF; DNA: TGTGCCAGTAGTCGGGGCGGGGGGGCCGGGAAGACCCAGTACTTC
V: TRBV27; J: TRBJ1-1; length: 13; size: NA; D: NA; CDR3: CASRSGLNTEAFF; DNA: TGTGCCAGCCGATCGGGTCTTAACACTGAAGCTTTCTTT
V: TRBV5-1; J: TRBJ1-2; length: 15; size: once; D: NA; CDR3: CASSLSGQGPTGYTF; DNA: TGCGCCAGCAGCTTGTCTGGGCAGGGGCCCACGGGCTACACCTTC
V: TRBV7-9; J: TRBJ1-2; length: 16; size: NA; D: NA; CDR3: CASSPPLDTPIYGYTF; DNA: TGTGCCAGCAGCCCGCCTCTGGACACCCCTATCTATGGCTACACCTTC
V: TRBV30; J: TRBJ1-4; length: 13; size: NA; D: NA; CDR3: CAWNRGTNEKLFF; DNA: TGTGCCTGGAATCGGGGAACTAATGAAAAACTGTTTTTT
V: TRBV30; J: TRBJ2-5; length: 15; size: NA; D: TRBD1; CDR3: CAWSAGQGARETQYF; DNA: TGTGCCTGGAGTGCGGGACAGGGGGCGCGGGAGACCCAGTACTTC
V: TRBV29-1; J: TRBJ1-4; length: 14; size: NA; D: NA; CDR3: CSVSFQGRSEKLFF; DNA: TGCAGCGTTTCCTTCCAGGGGCGGTCTGAAAAACTGTTTTTT
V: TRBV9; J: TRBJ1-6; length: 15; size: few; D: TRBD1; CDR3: CASSAGTDYNSPLHF; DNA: TGTGCCAGCAGCGCGGGGACAGACTATAATTCACCCCTCCACTTT
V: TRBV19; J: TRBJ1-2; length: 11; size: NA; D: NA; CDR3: CASTNRDGYTF; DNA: TGTGCCAGCACAAACAGGGATGGCTACACCTTC
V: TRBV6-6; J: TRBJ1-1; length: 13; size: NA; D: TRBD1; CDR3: CASSLAGGTEAFF; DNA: TGTGCCAGCAGTTTGGCAGGGGGCACTGAAGCTTTCTTT
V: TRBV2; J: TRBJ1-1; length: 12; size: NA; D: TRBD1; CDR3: CASSDTGDEAFF; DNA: TGTGCCAGCAGCGATACAGGGGATGAAGCTTTCTTT
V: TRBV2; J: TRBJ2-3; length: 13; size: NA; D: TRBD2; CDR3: CASMLAGPDTQYF; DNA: TGTGCCAGCATGCTAGCGGGGCCGGATACGCAGTATTTT
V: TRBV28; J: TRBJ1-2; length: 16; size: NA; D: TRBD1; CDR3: CASRTMGQGANYGYTF; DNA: TGTGCCAGCAGAACTATGGGGCAGGGGGCGAACTATGGCTACACCTTC
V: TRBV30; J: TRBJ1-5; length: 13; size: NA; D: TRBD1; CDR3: CAWSGDRDQPQHF; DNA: TGTGCCTGGAGTGGGGACAGGGATCAGCCCCAGCATTTT
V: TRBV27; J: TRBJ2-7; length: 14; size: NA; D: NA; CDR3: CASSLIRDSYEQYF; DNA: TGTGCCAGCAGTTTGATCAGGGACTCCTACGAGCAGTACTTC
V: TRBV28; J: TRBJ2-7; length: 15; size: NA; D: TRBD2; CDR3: CASLFSGRGGDEQYF; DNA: TGTGCCAGCCTTTTTAGCGGGCGGGGAGGGGACGAGCAGTACTTC
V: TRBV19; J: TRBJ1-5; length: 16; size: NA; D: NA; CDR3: CASTLQEGDYNQPQHF; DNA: TGTGCCAGTACCTTACAAGAAGGTGACTACAATCAGCCCCAGCATTTT
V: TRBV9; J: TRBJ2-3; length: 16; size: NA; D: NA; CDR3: CASSVGPGTSTDTQYF; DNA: TGTGCCAGCAGCGTAGGTCCCGGGACTAGCACAGATACGCAGTATTTT
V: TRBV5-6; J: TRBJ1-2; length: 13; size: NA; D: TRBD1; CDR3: CASSTRQGDGYTF; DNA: TGTGCCAGCAGCACCCGACAGGGAGATGGCTACACCTTC
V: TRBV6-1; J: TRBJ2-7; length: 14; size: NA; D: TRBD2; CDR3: CAIRLAGGDYEQYF; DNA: TGTGCCATCAGACTAGCGGGAGGGGACTACGAGCAGTACTTC
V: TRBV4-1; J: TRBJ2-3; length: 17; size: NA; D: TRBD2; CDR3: CASSQEARGSLTDTQYF; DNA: TGCGCCAGCAGCCAGGAGGCCCGCGGGAGTTTAACAGATACGCAGTATTTT
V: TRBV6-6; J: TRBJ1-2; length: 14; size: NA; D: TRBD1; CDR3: CASTGTGGSYGYTF; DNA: TGTGCCAGCACCGGGACAGGGGGATCCTATGGCTACACCTTC
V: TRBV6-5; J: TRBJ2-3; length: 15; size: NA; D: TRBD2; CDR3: CASISGLARTDTQYF; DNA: TGTGCCAGCATCTCCGGACTAGCCCGCACAGATACGCAGTATTTT
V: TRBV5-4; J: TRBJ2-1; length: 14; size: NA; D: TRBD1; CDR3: CASSPDRGRNEQFF; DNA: TGTGCCAGCAGCCCGGACAGGGGGAGGAATGAGCAGTTCTTC
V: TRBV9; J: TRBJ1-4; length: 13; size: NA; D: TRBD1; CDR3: CASSQGAREKLFF; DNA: TGTGCCAGCTCACAGGGGGCGCGTGAAAAACTGTTTTTT
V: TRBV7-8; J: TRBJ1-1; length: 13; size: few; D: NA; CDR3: CASSRRVNTEAFF; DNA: TGTGCCAGCAGCCGGCGGGTGAACACTGAAGCTTTCTTT
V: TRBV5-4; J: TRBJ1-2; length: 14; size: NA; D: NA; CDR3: CASTHDAANYGYTF; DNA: TGTGCCAGCACGCACGACGCGGCTAACTATGGCTACACCTTC
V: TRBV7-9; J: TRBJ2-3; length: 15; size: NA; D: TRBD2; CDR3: CASSLTRDYTDTQYF; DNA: TGTGCCAGCAGCTTGACCCGGGACTACACAGATACGCAGTATTTT
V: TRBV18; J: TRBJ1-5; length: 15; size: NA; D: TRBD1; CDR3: CASSPRDRVNQPQHF; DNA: TGTGCCAGCTCACCACGGGACAGGGTCAATCAGCCCCAGCATTTT
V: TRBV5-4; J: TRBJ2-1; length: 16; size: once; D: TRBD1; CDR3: CASSLGGGQGKNEQFF; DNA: TGTGCCAGCAGCTTGGGGGGGGGACAGGGTAAGAATGAGCAGTTCTTC
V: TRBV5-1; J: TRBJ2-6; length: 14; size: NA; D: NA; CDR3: CASLPIAGANVLTF; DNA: TGCGCCAGCCTGCCCATAGCTGGGGCCAACGTCCTGACTTTC
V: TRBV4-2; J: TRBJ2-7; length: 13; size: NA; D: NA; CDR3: CASSHRRSYEQYF; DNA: TGTGCCAGCAGCCACCGGAGGTCCTACGAGCAGTACTTC
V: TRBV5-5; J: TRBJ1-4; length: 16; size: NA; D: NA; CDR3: CASSPTAGATNEKLFF; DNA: TGTGCCAGCAGCCCCACAGCAGGGGCAACTAATGAAAAACTGTTTTTT
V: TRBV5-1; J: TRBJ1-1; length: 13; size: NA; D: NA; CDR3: CASSLGLASEAFF; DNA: TGCGCCAGCAGCTTGGGCCTAGCTTCTGAAGCTTTCTTT
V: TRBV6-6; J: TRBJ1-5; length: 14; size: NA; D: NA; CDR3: CASSYSGDNQPQHF; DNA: TGTGCCAGCAGTTATTCAGGGGACAATCAGCCCCAGCATTTT
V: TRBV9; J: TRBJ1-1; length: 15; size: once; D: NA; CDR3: CASSVVQGSNAEAFF; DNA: TGTGCCAGCAGCGTAGTTCAGGGCTCGAACGCTGAAGCTTTCTTT
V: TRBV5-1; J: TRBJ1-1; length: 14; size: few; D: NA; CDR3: CASKAWGSNTEAFF; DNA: TGCGCCAGCAAAGCTTGGGGCTCGAACACTGAAGCTTTCTTT
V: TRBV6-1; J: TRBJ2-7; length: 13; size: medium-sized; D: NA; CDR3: CASRLTPYYEQYF; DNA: TGTGCCAGCCGGTTGACACCTTACTACGAGCAGTACTTC
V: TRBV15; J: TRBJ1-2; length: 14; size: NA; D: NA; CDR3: CATSSPPGYYGYTF; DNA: TGTGCCACCAGTTCCCCGCCAGGGTACTATGGCTACACCTTC
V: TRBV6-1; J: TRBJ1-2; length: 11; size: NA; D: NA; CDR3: CASSEASGYTF; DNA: TGTGCCAGCAGTGAAGCAAGCGGCTACACCTTC
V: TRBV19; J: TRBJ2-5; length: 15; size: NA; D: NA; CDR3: CASSASTGIQETQYF; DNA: TGTGCCAGTAGTGCTTCGACAGGAATACAAGAGACCCAGTACTTC
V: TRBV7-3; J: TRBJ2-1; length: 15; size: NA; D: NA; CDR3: CASSPKGGSYNEQFF; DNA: TGTGCCAGCAGCCCGAAAGGAGGTTCCTACAATGAGCAGTTCTTC